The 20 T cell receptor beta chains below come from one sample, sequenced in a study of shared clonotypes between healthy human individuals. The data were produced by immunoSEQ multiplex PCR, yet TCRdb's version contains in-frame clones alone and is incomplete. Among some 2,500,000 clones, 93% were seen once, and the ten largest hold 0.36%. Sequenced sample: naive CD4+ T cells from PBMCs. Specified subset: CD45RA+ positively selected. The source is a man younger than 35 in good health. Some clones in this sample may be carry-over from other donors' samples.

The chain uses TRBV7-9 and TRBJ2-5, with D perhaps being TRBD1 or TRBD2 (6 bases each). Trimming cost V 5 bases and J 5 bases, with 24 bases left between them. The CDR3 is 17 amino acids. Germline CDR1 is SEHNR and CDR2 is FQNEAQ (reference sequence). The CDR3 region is CASSPLAGRGGMETQYF. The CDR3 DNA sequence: TGTGCCAGCAGCCCGCTCGCGGGCAGGGGAGGAATGGAGACCCAGTACTTC.

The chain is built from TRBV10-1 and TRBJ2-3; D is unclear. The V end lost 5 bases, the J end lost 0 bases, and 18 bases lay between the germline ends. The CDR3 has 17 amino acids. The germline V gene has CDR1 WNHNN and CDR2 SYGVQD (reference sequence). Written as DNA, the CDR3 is TGCGCCAGCAGTCAGAGTCGAGATTTTTCTAGCACAGATACGCAGTATTTT. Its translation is CASSQSRDFSSTDTQYF.

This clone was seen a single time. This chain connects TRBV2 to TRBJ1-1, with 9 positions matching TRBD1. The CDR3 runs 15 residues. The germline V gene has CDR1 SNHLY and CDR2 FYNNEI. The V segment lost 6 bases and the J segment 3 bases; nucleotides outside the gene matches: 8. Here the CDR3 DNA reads TGTGCCAGCAGACAGGGGGCGAATGGGTACACTGAAGCTTTCTTT. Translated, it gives CASRQGANGYTEAFF.

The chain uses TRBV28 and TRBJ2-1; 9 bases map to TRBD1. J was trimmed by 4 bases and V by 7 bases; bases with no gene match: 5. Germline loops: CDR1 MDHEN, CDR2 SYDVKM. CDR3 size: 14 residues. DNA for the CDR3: TGTGCCAGCATGATGACAGGGGGTTACAATGAGCAGTTCTTC. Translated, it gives CASMMTGGYNEQFF.

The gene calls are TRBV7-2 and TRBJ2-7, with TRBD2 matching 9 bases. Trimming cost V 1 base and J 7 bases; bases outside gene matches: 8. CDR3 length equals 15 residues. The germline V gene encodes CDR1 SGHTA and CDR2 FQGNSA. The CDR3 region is CASSLGAGGPFEQYF. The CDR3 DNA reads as TGTGCCAGCAGCTTAGGTGCGGGAGGGCCGTTTGAGCAGTACTTC.

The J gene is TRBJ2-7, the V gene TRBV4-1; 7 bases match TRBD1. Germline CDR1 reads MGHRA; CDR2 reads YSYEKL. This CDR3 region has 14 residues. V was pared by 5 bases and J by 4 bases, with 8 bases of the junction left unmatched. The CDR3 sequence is CASSGTGDRYEQYF. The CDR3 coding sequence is TGCGCCAGCAGCGGAACAGGGGACCGGTACGAGCAGTACTTC.

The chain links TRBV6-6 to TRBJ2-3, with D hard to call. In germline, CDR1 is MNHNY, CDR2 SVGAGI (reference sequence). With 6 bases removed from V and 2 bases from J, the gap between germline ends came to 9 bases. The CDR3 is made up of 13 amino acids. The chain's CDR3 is CASSPPSTDTQYF. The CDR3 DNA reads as TGTGCCAGCAGCCCCCCCTCCACAGATACGCAGTATTTT.

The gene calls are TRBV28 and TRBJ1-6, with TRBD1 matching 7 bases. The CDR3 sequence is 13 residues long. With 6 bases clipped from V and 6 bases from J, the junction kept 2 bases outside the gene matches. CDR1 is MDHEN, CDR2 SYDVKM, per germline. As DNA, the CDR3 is TGTGCCAGCAGGAGGGACAGTAATTCACCCCTCCACTTT. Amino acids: CASRRDSNSPLHF. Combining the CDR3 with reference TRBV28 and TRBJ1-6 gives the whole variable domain DVKVTQSSRYLVKRTGEKVFLECVQDMDHENMFWYRQDPGLGLRLIYFSYDVKMKEKGDIPEGYSVSREKKERFSLILESASTNQTSMYLCASRRDSNSPLHFGNGTRLTVT.

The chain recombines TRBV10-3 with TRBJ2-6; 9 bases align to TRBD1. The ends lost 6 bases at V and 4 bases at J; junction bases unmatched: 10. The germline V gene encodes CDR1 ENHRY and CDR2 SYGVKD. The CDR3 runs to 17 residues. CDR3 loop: CAISPGQGSSGANVLTF. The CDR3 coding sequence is TGTGCCATCAGCCCGGGACAGGGTTCTTCCGGGGCCAACGTCCTGACTTTC.

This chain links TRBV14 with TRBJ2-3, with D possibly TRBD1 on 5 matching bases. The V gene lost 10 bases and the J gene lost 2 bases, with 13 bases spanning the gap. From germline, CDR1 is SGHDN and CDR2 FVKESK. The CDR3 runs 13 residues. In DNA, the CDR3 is TGTGCCACCAACCGACAGCCCACAGATACGCAGTATTTT. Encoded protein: CATNRQPTDTQYF.

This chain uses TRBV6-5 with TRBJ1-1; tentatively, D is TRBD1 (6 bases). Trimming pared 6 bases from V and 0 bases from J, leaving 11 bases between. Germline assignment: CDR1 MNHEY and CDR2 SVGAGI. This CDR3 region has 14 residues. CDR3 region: CASRQTGVNTEAFF. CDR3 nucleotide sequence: TGTGCCAGCAGACAGACAGGAGTGAACACTGAAGCTTTCTTT.

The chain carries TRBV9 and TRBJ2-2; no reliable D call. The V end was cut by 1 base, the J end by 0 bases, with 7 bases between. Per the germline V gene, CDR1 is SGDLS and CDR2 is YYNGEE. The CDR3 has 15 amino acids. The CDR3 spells CASSVTAANTGELFF. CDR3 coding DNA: TGTGCCAGCAGCGTAACAGCTGCGAACACCGGGGAGCTGTTTTTT.

CDR3 residues: CAIRSDPPRYEQYF. The CDR3 nucleotides read TGTGCCATCAGATCGGACCCCCCGAGGTACGAGCAGTACTTC. The chain couples TRBV10-3 to TRBJ2-7; D gene ambiguous. The CDR3 covers 14 residues. The germline V and J ends were trimmed by 6 bases and 4 bases, with 16 bases remaining between them. Germline loops: CDR1 ENHRY, CDR2 SYGVKD.

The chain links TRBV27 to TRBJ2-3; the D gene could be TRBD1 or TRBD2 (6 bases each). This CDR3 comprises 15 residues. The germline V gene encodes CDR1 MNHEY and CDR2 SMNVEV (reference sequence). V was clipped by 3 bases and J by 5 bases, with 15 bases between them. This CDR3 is CASSFRRGIQDTQYF. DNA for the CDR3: TGTGCCAGCAGTTTCCGGAGGGGGATTCAAGATACGCAGTATTTT.

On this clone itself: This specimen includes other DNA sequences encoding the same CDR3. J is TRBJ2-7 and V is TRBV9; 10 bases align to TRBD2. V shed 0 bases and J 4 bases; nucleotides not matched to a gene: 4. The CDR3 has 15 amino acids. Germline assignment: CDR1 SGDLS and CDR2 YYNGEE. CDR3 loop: CASSVELAGGYEQYF. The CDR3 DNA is TGTGCCAGCAGCGTAGAGTTAGCGGGAGGTTACGAGCAGTACTTC.

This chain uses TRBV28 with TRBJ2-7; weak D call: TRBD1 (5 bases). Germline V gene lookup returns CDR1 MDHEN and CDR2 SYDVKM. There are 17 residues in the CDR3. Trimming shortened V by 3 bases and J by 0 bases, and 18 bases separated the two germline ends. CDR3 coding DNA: TGTGCCAGCAGTTTTCCCCTGAGGACACCGAGCTCCTACGAGCAGTACTTC. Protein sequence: CASSFPLRTPSSYEQYF. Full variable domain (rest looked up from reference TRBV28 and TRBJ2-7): DVKVTQSSRYLVKRTGEKVFLECVQDMDHENMFWYRQDPGLGLRLIYFSYDVKMKEKGDIPEGYSVSREKKERFSLILESASTNQTSMYLCASSFPLRTPSSYEQYFGPGTRLTVT.

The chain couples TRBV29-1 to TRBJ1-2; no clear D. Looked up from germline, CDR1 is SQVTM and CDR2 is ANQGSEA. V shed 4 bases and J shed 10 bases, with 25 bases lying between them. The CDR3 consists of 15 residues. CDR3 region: CSVGQKVAPKSAYTF. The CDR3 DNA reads TGCAGCGTTGGGCAAAAGGTGGCGCCGAAGAGTGCCTACACCTTC. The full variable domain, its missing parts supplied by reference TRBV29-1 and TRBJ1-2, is SAVISQKPSRDICQRGTSLTIQCQVDSQVTMMFWYRQQPGQSLTLIATANQGSEATYESGFVIDKFPISRPNLTFSTLTVSNMSPEDSSIYLCSVGQKVAPKSAYTFGSGTRLTVV.

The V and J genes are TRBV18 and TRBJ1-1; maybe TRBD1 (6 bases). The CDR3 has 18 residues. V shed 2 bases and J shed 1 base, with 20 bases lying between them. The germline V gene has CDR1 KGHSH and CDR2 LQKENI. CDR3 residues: CASSPSSTGIRRNTEAFF. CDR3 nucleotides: TGTGCCAGCTCACCAAGTAGCACAGGGATACGTCGGAACACTGAAGCTTTCTTT.

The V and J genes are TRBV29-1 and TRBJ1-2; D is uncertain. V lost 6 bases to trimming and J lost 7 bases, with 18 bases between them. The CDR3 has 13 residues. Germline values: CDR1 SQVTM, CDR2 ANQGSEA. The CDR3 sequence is CSVWEGTMFGYTF. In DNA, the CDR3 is TGCAGCGTGTGGGAGGGCACTATGTTTGGCTACACCTTC.

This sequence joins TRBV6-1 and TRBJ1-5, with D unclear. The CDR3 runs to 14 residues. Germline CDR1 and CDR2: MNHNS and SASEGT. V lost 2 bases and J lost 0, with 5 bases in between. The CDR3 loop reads CASSEQISNQPQHF. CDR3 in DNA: TGTGCCAGCAGTGAACAGATTAGCAATCAGCCCCAGCATTTT.